The T cell receptor beta chain described here comes from a study of beta chain features in type 1 diabetes. The overall study: Patients did not differ from healthy donors in age, gender or cell yield. Findings and caveats of the study: All four CD4+ subsets of Type 1 diabetes patients contained TCRB CDR3s that were moderately but significantly shorter. Relative to healthy donors, patients appeared to have naive, central memory and Treg TCRB repertoires that were more similar.

CDR1 and CDR2 (germline): MNHEY, SVGAGI. The CDR3 totals 15 residues. V dropped 0 bases and J dropped 3; count of bases not matched to a gene: 3. Markers CD45RO/CCR7/CD25/CD127/CD95/CD27 served to sort CD4+ naive, central memory, regulatory and stem cell-like memory cells. Expressed TCRB transcripts got sequenced, as all isolated RNA was reverse transcribed. Sequencing used immunoSEQ multiplex PCR; TCRdb keeps in-frame clones, though not all of them. The sample lists under 200,000 clones, 10% seen once, with more than 0.4% in the top ten. This clone was seen only a few times. Its antigen is as yet unknown.

The receptor comes from a man aged 25-40 years with type 1 diabetes. Sequenced input: central memory CD4+ T cells from blood. The chain employs TRBV6-5 and TRBJ2-7; 9 bases fit TRBD1. The CDR3 protein is CASSYSRQGDYEQYF. DNA for the CDR3: TGTGCCAGCAGTTACTCCCGACAGGGGGACTACGAGCAGTACTTC.